These 19 T cell receptor beta chains share one sample of origin, sequenced in a study of OX40 agonist ivuxolimab in advanced cancers. The data were produced by immunoSEQ multiplex PCR, yet TCRdb's version contains in-frame clones alone and is incomplete. The profile covers about 45,000 clones, with approximately 91% appearing a single time and about 20% taken by the ten largest. Source: CD4+ or CD8+ T cells sorted from blood, taken in a trial of the OX40 agonist ivuxolimab. The receptors here all came from an adult with an advanced solid tumor such as melanoma, head and neck, liver or kidney cancer.

The V call is TRBV9, the J call TRBJ2-1; no firm D call. CDR1 is SGDLS and CDR2 is YYNGEE in the germline V gene. Trimming took 0 bases from V and 6 from J, leaving 19 bases between them. This CDR3 spans 17 amino acids. CDR3 in DNA: TGTGCCAGCAGCGTAGATAATTCACCCTATTGGCCCAATGAGCAGTTCTTC. Translating it yields CASSVDNSPYWPNEQFF.

This sequence joins TRBV28 and TRBJ2-7; D uncertain. CDR3 length: 12 residues. Trimming stripped 7 bases from V and 3 bases from J, with 10 bases between. In germline, CDR1 is MDHEN, CDR2 SYDVKM. CDR3 DNA: TGTGCCAGCATGTCGGCGATCTACGAGCAGTACTTC. Encoded protein: CASMSAIYEQYF.

V is TRBV9 and J is TRBJ2-5, with D perhaps matching TRBD1 (5 bases). The CDR3 covers 17 residues. V was clipped by 0 bases and J by 7 bases, with 22 bases between them. In germline, CDR1 is SGDLS, CDR2 YYNGEE. The CDR3 protein is CASSVGASGYGMGTQYF. The CDR3 region has the DNA TGTGCCAGCAGCGTAGGGGCCTCAGGGTATGGGATGGGGACCCAGTACTTC.

J is TRBJ2-3 and V is TRBV4-1, with 14 bases lining up with TRBD2. Germline lookup yields CDR1 MGHRA and CDR2 YSYEKL. V was pared by 2 bases and J by 4 bases, with 5 bases of the junction left unmatched. This CDR3 has 17 residues. Here the CDR3 DNA reads TGCGCCAGCAGCCAATTGACTAGCGGGAGGGCCGCAGATACGCAGTATTTT. Residues: CASSQLTSGRAADTQYF.

J is TRBJ2-1 and V is TRBV30; possibly TRBD1 for D (5 bases). CDR1 GTSNPN and CDR2 SVGIG come from the germline V gene (reference sequence). This CDR3 has 16 residues. V was pared by 1 base and J by 0 bases, with 13 bases between. The CDR3 sequence: CAWSAGLVISYNEQFF. The CDR3, as DNA: TGTGCCTGGAGTGCAGGGTTAGTTATCTCCTACAATGAGCAGTTCTTC.

The genes are TRBV7-9 and TRBJ2-7, with TRBD1 as a possible D gene (6 bases). Germline-derived CDR1 and CDR2 are SEHNR and FQNEAQ (reference sequence). The CDR3 loop spans 15 amino acids. V shed 5 bases and J shed 3 bases, with 17 bases lying between them. The CDR3 nucleotides are TGTGCCAGCAGCCCCCCGCTCAGGGGAAACTACGAGCAGTACTTC. Amino acids: CASSPPLRGNYEQYF.

The rearrangement joins TRBV9 to TRBJ1-2; D is ambiguous. The CDR3 length is 11 residues. Trimming left V 4 bases short and J 5 bases short, with 6 bases between. Germline V gene lookup returns CDR1 SGDLS and CDR2 YYNGEE. The DNA for the CDR3 is TGTGCCAGCAGCCACCTATATGGCTACACCTTC. Its protein is CASSHLYGYTF.

This clone was seen a few times. The chain couples TRBV19 to TRBJ2-5; TRBD2 matches 7 bases. J was trimmed by 4 bases and V by 1 base; bases with no gene match: 3. The CDR3 is 14 amino acids. Germline V gene sequence: CDR1 LNHDA, CDR2 SQIVND (reference sequence). DNA for the CDR3: TGTGCCAGTAGTATAGTATCGGGAGGAGAGACCCAGTACTTC. Residues: CASSIVSGGETQYF.

The chain carries TRBV4-1 and TRBJ2-2; D is possibly TRBD1 (6 bases). CDR1 MGHRA and CDR2 YSYEKL come from the germline V gene. The CDR3 runs to 18 residues. V was clipped by 3 bases and J by 6 bases, with 23 bases between them. CDR3 coding DNA: TGCGCCAGCAGCCAGGACCTCAGGGGTTGGGGGCTACCCGGGGAGCTGTTTTTT. This sequence encodes CASSQDLRGWGLPGELFF.

This chain connects TRBV19 to TRBJ2-1; TRBD1 matches 9 bases. This CDR3 contains 18 residues. Trimming removed 2 bases from V and 6 bases from J; junction bases left unmatched: 14. Per the germline V gene, CDR1 is LNHDA and CDR2 is SQIVND (reference sequence). The CDR3 DNA sequence: TGTGCCAGTAGTATATACCCGCTCGCCGGGACAGGGAGCAATGAGCAGTTCTTC. Its translation: CASSIYPLAGTGSNEQFF.

The chain recombines TRBV6-5 with TRBJ2-7; D is possibly TRBD1 (7 bases). The CDR3 contains 15 residues. Germline V CDR1 and CDR2: MNHEY, SVGAGI. Trimming left V 6 bases short and J 2 bases short, with 17 bases between. CDR3 sequence reads: CASRRDQGDAYEQYF. CDR3 DNA: TGTGCCAGCAGGCGGGATCAGGGGGACGCCTACGAGCAGTACTTC.

J is TRBJ2-5 and V is TRBV4-1; D could derive from TRBD1 or TRBD2 (5 bases each). The CDR3 covers 15 residues. V was clipped by 1 base and J by 4 bases, with 13 bases between them. Germline CDR1 reads MGHRA; CDR2 reads YSYEKL. The DNA of the CDR3 is TGCGCCAGCAGCCAAGTATGGGGGTCTCCAGAGACCCAGTACTTC. Its protein is CASSQVWGSPETQYF.

The genes are TRBV9 and TRBJ1-4; no definite D call. With 0 bases removed from V and 4 bases from J, the gap between germline ends came to 7 bases. Germline CDR1 is SGDLS and CDR2 is YYNGEE. CDR3 length: 14 residues. The CDR3: CASSVDTNNEKLFF. CDR3 nucleotide sequence: TGTGCCAGCAGCGTAGACACGAATAATGAAAAACTGTTTTTT.

The rearrangement links TRBV7-6 to TRBJ2-7; possible D gene TRBD2, 6 bases. The V end was cut by 4 bases, the J end by 1 base, with 14 bases between. CDR1 is SGHVS, CDR2 FNYEAQ, per germline. The CDR3 runs to 15 residues. The CDR3 region has the DNA TGTGCCAGCAGCTCCAGCGCGGGGATTTCCTACGAGCAGTACTTC. This gives the protein CASSSSAGISYEQYF.

This chain links TRBV4-1 with TRBJ2-7, with TRBD2 matching over 8 bases. The CDR3 runs to 15 residues. Germline V gene data show CDR1 as MGHRA and CDR2 as YSYEKL. J gave up 2 bases and V 4 bases, and 7 bases lay outside the gene matches. CDR3 amino acids: CASSLQTGGTYEQYF. DNA for the CDR3: TGCGCCAGCAGCCTCCAGACGGGAGGGACCTACGAGCAGTACTTC.

The DNA for the CDR3 is TGTGCCAGCAGTCCGCTTGGTTGGGACCACCTCACAGATACGCAGTATTTT. Translating gives CASSPLGWDHLTDTQYF. V gene TRBV28 combines with J gene TRBJ2-3, with D possibly called TRBD1 or TRBD2 (5 bases each). V lost 5 bases, J lost 2 bases, and 20 bases lay in between. Germline values: CDR1 MDHEN, CDR2 SYDVKM. The CDR3 is 17 residues long.

The chain uses TRBV5-5 and TRBJ1-5; 9 bases are shared with TRBD1. V lost 0 bases and J lost 0; bases outside the gene matches: 13. The CDR3 is 20 amino acids. CDR1 is SGHKS, CDR2 YYEKEE, per germline (reference sequence). The CDR3 protein is CASSLAPRTGERLSNQPQHF. CDR3 sequence (DNA): TGTGCCAGCAGCTTGGCTCCGAGGACAGGGGAAAGGCTTAGCAATCAGCCCCAGCATTTT.

The chain combines TRBV29-1 with TRBJ2-3, with 13 bases identical to TRBD2. This CDR3 is built from 16 residues. The junction had 3 bases not matched to a gene; V was cut back by 0 bases and J by 3 bases. Germline V lookup: CDR1 SQVTM, CDR2 ANQGSEA. CDR3 DNA: TGCAGCGTTGAAGACCCGGGACTAGCGGGAACAGATACGCAGTATTTT. It encodes CSVEDPGLAGTDTQYF.

The chain recombines TRBV7-3 with TRBJ2-7, with 7 bases fitting TRBD2. Germline values: CDR1 SGHTA, CDR2 FQGTGA. Unmatched junction bases numbered 18, after V lost 10 bases and J lost 3 bases. CDR3 length: 16 residues. The CDR3 DNA follows: TGTGCCATACCCACCCCCTGGGCGGGGGTAAGCTACGAGCAGTACTTC. Protein: CAIPTPWAGVSYEQYF.